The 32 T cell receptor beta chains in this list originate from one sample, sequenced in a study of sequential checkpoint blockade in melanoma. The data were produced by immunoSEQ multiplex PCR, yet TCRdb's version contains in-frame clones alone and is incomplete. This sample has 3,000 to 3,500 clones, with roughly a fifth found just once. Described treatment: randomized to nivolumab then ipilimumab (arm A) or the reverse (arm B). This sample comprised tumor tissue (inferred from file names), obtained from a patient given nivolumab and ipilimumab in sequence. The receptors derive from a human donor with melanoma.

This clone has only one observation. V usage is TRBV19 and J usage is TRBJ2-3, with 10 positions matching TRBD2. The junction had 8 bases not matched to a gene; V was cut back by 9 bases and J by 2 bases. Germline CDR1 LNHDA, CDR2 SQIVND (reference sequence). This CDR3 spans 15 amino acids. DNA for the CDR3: TGTGCCAGCCGGTTAGCGGGGGGAACCACAGATACGCAGTATTTT. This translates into CASRLAGGTTDTQYF.

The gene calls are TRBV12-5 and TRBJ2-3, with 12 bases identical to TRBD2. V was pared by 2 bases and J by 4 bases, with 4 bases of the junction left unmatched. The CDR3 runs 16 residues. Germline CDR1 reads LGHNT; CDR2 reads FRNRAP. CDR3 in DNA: TGTGCTAGTGGTTTGTTGACTAGCGGGAGTCCAGATACGCAGTATTTT. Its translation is CASGLLTSGSPDTQYF.

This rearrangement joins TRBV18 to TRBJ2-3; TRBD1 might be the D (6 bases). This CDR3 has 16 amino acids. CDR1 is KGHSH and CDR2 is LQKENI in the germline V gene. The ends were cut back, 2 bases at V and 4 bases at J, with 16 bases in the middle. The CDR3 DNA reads TGTGCCAGCTCACCATCCATCAGGGGCTCCTCAGATACGCAGTATTTT. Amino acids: CASSPSIRGSSDTQYF.

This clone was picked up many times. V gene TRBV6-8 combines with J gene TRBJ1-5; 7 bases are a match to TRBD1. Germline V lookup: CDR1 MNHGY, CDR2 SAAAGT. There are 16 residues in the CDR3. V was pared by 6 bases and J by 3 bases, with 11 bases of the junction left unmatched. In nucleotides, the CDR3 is TGTGCCAGCAGGGATTCTTCGGGACAGCTCAATCAGCCCCAGCATTTT. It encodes CASRDSSGQLNQPQHF.

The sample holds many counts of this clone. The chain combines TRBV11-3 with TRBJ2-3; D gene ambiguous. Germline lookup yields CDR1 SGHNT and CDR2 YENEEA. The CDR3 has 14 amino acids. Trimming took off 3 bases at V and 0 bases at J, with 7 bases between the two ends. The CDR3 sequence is CASSLEASTDTQYF. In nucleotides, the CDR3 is TGTGCCAGCAGCTTGGAAGCCAGCACAGATACGCAGTATTTT.

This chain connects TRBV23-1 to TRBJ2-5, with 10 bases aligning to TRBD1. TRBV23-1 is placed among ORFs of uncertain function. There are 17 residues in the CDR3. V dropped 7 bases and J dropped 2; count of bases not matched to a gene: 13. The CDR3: CASIRPPGQGYQETQYF. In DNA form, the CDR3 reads TGCGCCAGCATTCGGCCACCGGGACAGGGGTATCAAGAGACCCAGTACTTC.

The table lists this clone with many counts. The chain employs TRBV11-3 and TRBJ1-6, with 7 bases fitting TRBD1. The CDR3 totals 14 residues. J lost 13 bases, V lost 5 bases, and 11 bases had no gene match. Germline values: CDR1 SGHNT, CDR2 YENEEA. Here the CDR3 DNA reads TGTGCCAGCAGCCAGCGACAGGGTGGTCGGCCCCTCCACTTT. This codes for CASSQRQGGRPLHF.

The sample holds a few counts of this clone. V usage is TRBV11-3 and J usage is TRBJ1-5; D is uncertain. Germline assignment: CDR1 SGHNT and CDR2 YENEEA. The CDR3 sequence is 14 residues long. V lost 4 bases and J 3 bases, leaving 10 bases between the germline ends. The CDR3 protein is CASSYVGPNQPQHF. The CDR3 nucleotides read TGTGCCAGCAGCTATGTGGGCCCCAATCAGCCCCAGCATTTT. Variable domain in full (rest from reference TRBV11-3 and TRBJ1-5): EAGVVQSPRYKIIEKKQPVAFWCNPISGHNTLYWYLQNLGQGPELLIRYENEEAVDDSQLPKDRFSAERLKGVDSTLKIQPAELGDSAVYLCASSYVGPNQPQHFGDGTRLSIL.

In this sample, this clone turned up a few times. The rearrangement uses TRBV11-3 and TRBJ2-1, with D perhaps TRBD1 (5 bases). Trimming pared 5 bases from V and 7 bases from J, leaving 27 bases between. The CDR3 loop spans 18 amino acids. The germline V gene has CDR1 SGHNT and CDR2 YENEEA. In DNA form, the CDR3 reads TGTGCCAGCAGCCAACAGTGGGGCCTTACCCAAACCCTTAATGAGCAGTTCTTC. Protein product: CASSQQWGLTQTLNEQFF.

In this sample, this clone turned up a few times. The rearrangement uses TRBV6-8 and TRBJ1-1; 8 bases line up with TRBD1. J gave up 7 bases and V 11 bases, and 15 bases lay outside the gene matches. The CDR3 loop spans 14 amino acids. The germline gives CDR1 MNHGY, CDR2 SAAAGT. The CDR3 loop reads CAAGQGLFGFEAFF. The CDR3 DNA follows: TGTGCCGCAGGACAGGGTCTGTTCGGGTTTGAAGCTTTCTTT.

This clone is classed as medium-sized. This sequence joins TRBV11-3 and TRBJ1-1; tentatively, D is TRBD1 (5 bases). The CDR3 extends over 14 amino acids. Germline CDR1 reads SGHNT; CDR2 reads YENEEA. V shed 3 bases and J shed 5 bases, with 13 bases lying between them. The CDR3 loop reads CASSLRGGYTEAFF. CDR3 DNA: TGTGCCAGCAGCTTGCGGGGGGGTTATACTGAAGCTTTCTTT. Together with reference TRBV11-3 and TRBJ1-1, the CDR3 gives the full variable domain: EAGVVQSPRYKIIEKKQPVAFWCNPISGHNTLYWYLQNLGQGPELLIRYENEEAVDDSQLPKDRFSAERLKGVDSTLKIQPAELGDSAVYLCASSLRGGYTEAFFGQGTRLTVV.

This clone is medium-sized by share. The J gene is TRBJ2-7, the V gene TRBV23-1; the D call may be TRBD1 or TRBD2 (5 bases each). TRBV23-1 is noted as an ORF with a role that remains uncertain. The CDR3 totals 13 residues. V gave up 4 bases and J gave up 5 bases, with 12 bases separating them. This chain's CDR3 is CASSRQGSDEQYF. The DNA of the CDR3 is TGCGCCAGCAGTCGGCAGGGTAGCGACGAGCAGTACTTC.

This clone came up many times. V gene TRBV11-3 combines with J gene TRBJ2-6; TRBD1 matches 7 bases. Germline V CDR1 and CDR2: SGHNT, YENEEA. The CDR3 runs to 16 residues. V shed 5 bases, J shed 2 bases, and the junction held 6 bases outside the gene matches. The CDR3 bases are TGTGCCAGCAGCCCGGAGACAGGGACTGGGGCCAACGTCCTGACTTTC. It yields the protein CASSPETGTGANVLTF.

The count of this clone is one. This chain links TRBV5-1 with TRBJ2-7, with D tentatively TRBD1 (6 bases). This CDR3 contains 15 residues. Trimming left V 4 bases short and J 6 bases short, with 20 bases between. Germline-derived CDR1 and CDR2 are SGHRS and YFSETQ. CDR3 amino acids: CASSPHVSGESEQYF. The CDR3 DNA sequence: TGCGCCAGCAGCCCCCATGTTTCAGGGGAGAGCGAGCAGTACTTC.

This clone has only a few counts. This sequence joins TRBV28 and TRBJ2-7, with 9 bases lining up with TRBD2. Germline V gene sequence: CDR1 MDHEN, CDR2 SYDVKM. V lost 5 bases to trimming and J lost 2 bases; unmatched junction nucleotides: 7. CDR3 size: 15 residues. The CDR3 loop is CASSTGLAPTYEQYF. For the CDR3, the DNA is TGTGCCAGCAGTACCGGACTAGCGCCTACCTACGAGCAGTACTTC.

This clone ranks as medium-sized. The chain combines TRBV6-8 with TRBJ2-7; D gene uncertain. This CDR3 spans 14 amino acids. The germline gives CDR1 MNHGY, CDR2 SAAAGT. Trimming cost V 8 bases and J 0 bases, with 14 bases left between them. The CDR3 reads CASSPGSSSYEQYF. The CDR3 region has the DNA TGTGCCAGCTCCCCCGGAAGCAGCTCCTACGAGCAGTACTTC.

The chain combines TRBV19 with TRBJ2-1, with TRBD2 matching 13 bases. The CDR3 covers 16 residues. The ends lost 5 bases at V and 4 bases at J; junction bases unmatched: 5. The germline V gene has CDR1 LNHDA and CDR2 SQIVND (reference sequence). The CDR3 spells CASSGTSGRGYNEQFF. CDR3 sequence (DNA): TGTGCCAGTAGTGGTACTAGCGGGAGGGGGTACAATGAGCAGTTCTTC.

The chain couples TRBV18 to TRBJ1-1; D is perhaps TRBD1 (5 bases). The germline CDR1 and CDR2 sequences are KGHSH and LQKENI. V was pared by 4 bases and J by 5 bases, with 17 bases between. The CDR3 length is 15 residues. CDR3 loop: CASSLRARDFTEAFF. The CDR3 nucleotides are TGTGCCAGCTCACTCCGCGCCAGGGATTTTACTGAAGCTTTCTTT.

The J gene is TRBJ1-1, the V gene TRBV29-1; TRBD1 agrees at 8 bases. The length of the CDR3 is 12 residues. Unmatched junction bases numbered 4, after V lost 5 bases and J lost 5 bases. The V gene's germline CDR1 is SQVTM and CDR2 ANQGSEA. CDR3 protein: CSVQGAVTEAFF. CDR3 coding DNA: TGCAGCGTTCAGGGGGCGGTTACTGAAGCTTTCTTT.

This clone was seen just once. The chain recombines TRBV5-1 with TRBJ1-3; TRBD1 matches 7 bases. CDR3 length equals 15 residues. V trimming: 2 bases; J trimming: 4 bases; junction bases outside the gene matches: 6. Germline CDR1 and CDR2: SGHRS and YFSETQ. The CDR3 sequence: CASSFTGVTGNTIYF. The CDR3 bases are TGCGCCAGCAGCTTTACAGGGGTAACAGGAAACACCATATATTTT.

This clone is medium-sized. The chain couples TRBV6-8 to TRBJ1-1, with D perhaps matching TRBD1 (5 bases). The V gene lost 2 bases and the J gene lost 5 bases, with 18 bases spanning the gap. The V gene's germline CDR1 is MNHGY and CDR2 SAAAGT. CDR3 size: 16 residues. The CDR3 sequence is CASSYQDKPRGTEAFF. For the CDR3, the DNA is TGTGCCAGCAGTTACCAGGACAAACCTCGGGGGACTGAAGCTTTCTTT.

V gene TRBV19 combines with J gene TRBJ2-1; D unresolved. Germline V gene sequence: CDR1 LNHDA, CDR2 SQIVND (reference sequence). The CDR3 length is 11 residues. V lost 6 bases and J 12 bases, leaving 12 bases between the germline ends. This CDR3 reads CASSQRIRQFF. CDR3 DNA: TGTGCCAGTAGCCAACGAATCAGGCAGTTCTTC. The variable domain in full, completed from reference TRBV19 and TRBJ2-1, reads DGGITQSPKYLFRKEGQNVTLSCEQNLNHDAMYWYRQDPGQGLRLIYYSQIVNDFQKGDIAEGYSVSREKKESFPLTVTSAQKNPTAFYLCASSQRIRQFFGPGTRLTVL.

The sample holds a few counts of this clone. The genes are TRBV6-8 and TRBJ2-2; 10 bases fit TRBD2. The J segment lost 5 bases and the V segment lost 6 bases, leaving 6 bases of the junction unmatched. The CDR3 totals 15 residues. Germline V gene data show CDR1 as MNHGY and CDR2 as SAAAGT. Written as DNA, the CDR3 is TGTGCCAGCAGGGCCGGGACTAGCGATACCGGGGAGCTGTTTTTT. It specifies CASRAGTSDTGELFF.

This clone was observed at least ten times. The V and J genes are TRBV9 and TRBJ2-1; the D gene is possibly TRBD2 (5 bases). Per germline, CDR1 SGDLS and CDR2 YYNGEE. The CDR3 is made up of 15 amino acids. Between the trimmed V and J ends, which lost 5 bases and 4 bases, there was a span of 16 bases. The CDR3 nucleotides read TGTGCCAGCAGTGGAGGAGCGCCCGATTACAATGAGCAGTTCTTC. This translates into CASSGGAPDYNEQFF.

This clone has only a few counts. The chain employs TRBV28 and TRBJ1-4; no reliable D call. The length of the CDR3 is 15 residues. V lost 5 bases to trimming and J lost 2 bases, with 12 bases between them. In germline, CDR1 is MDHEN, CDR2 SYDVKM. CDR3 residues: CASSPRRTTNEKLFF. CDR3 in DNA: TGTGCCAGCAGTCCTCGGCGGACTACTAATGAAAAACTGTTTTTT. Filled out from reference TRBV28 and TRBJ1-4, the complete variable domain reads DVKVTQSSRYLVKRTGEKVFLECVQDMDHENMFWYRQDPGLGLRLIYFSYDVKMKEKGDIPEGYSVSREKKERFSLILESASTNQTSMYLCASSPRRTTNEKLFFGSGTQLSVL.

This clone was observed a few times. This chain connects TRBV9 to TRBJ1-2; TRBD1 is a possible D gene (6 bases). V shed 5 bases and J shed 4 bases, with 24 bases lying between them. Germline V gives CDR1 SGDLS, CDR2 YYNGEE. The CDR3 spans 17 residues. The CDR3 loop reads CASSERARGPFGYGYTF. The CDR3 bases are TGTGCCAGCAGTGAACGCGCCCGGGGGCCTTTCGGCTATGGCTACACCTTC.

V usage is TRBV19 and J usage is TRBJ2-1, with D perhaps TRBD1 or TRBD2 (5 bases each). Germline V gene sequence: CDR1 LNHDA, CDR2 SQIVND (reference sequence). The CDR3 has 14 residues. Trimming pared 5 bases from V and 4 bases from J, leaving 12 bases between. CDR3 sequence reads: CASSPGRQYNEQFF. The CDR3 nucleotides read TGTGCCAGTAGTCCGGGACGGCAATACAATGAGCAGTTCTTC.

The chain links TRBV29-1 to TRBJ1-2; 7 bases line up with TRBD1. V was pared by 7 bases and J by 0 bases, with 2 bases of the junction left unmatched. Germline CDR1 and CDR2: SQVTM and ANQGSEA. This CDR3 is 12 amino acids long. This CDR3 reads CSAGQTNYGYTF. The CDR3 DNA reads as TGCAGCGCGGGACAGACTAACTATGGCTACACCTTC.

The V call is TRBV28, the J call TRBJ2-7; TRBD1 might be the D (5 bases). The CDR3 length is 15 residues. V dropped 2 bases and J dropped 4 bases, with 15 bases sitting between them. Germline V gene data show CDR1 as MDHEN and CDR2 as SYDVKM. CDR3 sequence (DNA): TGTGCCAGCAGTTTAAAGTTCCAGGGTGGTTACGAGCAGTACTTC. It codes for CASSLKFQGGYEQYF.

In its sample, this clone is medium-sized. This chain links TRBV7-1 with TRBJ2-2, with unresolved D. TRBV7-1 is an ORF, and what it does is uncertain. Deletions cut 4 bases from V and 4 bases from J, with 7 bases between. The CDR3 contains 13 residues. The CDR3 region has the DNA TGTGCCAGCAGCTTAGTCCTCACCGGGGAGCTGTTTTTT. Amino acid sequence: CASSLVLTGELFF.

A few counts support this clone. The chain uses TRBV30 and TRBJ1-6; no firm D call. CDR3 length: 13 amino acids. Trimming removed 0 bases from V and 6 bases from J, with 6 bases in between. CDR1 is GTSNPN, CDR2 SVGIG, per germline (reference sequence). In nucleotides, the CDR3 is TGTGCCTGGAGTGTAGAGGTTAATTCACCCCTCCACTTT. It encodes CAWSVEVNSPLHF. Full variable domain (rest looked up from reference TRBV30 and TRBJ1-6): SQTIHQWPATLVQPVGSPLSLECTVEGTSNPNLYWYRQAAGRGLQLLFYSVGIGQISSEVPQNLSASRPQDRQFILSSKKLLLSDSGFYLCAWSVEVNSPLHFGNGTRLTVT.

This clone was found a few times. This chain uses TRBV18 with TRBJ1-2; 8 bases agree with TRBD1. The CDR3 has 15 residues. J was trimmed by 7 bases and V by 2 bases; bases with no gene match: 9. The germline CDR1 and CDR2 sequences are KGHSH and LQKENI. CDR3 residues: CASSPSAGGRGGYTF. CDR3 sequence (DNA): TGTGCCAGCTCACCATCCGCAGGGGGCAGGGGTGGCTACACCTTC.